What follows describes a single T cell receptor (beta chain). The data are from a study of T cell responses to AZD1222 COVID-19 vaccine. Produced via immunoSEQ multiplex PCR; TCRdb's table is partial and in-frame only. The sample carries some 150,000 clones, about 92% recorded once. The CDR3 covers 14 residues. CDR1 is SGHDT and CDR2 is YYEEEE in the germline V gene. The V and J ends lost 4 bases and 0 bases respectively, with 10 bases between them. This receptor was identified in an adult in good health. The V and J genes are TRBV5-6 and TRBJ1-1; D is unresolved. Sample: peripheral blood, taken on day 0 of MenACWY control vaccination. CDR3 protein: CASSPPTVNTEAFF. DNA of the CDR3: TGTGCCAGCAGCCCGCCGACGGTGAACACTGAAGCTTTCTTT.